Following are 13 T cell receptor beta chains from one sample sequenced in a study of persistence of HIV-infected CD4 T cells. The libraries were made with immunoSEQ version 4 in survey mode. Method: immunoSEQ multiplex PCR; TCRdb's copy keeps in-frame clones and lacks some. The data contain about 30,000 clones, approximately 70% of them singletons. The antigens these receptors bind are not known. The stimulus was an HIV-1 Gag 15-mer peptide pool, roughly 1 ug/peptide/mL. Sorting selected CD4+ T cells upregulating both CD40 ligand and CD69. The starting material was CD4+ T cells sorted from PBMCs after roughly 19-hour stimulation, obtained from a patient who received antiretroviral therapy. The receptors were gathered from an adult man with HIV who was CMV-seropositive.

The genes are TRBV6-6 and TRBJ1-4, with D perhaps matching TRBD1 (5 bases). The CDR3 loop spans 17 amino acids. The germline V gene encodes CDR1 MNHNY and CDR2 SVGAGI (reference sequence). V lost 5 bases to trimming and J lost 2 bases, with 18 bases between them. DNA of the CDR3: TGTGCCAGCAGTCGTTCGACAGTCCCGGAGACTAATGAAAAACTGTTTTTT. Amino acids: CASSRSTVPETNEKLFF.

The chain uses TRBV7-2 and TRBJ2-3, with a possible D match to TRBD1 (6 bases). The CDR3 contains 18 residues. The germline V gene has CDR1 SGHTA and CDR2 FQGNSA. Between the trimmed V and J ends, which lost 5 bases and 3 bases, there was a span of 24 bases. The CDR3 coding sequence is TGTGCCAGCAGCCTCGGCCGGGACATGAGGATACTAACAGATACGCAGTATTTT. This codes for CASSLGRDMRILTDTQYF. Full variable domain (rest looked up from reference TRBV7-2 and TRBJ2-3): GAGVSQSPSNKVTEKGKDVELRCDPISGHTALYWYRQSLGQGLEFLIYFQGNSAPDKSGLPSDRFSAERTGGSVSTLTIQRTQQEDSAVYLCASSLGRDMRILTDTQYFGPGTRLTVL.

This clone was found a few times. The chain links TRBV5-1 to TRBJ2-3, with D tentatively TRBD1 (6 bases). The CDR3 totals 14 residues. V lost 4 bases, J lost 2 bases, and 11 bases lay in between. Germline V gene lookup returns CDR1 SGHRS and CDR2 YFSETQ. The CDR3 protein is CASSPGQFTDTQYF. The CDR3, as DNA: TGCGCCAGCAGCCCTGGACAGTTCACAGATACGCAGTATTTT.

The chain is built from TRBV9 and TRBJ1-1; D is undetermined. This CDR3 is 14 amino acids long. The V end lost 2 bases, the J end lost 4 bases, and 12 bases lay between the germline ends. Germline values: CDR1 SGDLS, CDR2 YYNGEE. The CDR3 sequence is CASSVRRESTEAFF. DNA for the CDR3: TGTGCCAGCAGCGTCCGACGGGAGAGCACTGAAGCTTTCTTT.

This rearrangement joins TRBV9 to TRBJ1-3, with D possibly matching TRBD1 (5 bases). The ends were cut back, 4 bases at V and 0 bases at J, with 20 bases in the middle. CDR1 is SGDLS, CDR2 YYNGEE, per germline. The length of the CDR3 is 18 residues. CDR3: CASSPWGGGGSSGNTIYF. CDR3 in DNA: TGTGCCAGCAGCCCCTGGGGAGGCGGGGGGAGCTCTGGAAACACCATATATTTT.

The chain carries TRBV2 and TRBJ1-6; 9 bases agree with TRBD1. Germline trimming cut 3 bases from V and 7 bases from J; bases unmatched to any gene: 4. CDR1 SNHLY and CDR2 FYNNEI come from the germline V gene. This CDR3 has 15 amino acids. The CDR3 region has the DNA TGTGCCAGCAGTGATTTTGGACAGGGGAATTCACCCCTCCACTTT. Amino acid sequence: CASSDFGQGNSPLHF.

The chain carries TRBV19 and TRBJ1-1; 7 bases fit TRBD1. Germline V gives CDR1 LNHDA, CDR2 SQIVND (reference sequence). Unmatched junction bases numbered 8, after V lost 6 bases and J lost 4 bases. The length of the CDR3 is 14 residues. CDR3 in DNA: TGTGCCAGTAGCCGGGACAGTCTCTCCACTGAAGCTTTCTTT. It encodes CASSRDSLSTEAFF.

The DNA of the CDR3 is TGCAGTGCTAGTACTAGCGGGGCCACCGGGGAGCTGTTTTTT. It yields the protein CSASTSGATGELFF. J is TRBJ2-2 and V is TRBV20-1, with 10 positions matching TRBD2. Germline values: CDR1 DFQATT, CDR2 SNEGSKA (reference sequence). Losses at the gene ends were 3 bases for V and 4 bases for J; bases not matched to a gene: 2. The CDR3 length is 14 residues.

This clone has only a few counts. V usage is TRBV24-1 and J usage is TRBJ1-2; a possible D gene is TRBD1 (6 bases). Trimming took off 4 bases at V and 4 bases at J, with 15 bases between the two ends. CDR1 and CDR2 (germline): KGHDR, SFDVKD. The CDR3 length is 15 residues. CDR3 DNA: TGTGCCACCAGTGACTCTGAGACAGGCGGCTATGGCTACACCTTC. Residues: CATSDSETGGYGYTF.

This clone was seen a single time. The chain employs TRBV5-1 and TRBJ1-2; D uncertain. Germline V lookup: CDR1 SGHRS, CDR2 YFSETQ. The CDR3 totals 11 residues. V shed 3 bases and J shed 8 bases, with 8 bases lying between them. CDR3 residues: CASSSVGGYTF. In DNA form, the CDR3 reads TGCGCCAGCAGCTCCGTGGGGGGCTACACCTTC.

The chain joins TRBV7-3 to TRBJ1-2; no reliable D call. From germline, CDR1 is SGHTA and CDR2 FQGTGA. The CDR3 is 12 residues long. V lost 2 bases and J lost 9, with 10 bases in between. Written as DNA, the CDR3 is TGTGCCAGCAGCTTAGATAGGGAAAGCTACACCTTC. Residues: CASSLDRESYTF. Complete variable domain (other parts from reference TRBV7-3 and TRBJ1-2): GAGVSQTPSNKVTEKGKYVELRCDPISGHTALYWYRQSLGQGPEFLIYFQGTGAADDSGLPNDRFFAVRPEGSVSTLKIQRTERGDSAVYLCASSLDRESYTFGSGTRLTVV.

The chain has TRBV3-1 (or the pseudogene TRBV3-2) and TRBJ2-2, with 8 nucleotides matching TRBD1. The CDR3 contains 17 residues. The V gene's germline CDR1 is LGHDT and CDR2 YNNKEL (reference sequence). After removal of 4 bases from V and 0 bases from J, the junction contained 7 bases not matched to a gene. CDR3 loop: CASSLYRDRSNTGELFF. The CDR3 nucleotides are TGTGCCAGCAGCCTATACCGGGACAGGTCGAACACCGGGGAGCTGTTTTTT.

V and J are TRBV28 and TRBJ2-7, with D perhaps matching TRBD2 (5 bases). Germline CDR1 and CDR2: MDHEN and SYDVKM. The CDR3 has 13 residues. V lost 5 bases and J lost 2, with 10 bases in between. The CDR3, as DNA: TGTGCCAGCAGTCCCCAGGAGGCCTACGAGCAGTACTTC. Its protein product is CASSPQEAYEQYF.